A single TCR beta chain is shown here with its context. This entry belongs to a study of cytotoxic CD8 clonotypes in ibrutinib-treated CLL. Study details: Results showed 25 or so partial and 2 complete responses; following median roughly 68 months, around 14 remained remitted, roughly twelve advanced.

Clones were read by immunoSEQ multiplex PCR, and TCRdb kept only the in-frame ones, dropping some. Of almost 250,000 clones listed, roughly 70% were seen once; the top ten hold approximately 15%. Germline CDR1 LNHDA, CDR2 SQIVND (reference sequence). Trimming took 6 bases from V and 7 from J, leaving 16 bases between them. CDR3 size: 14 residues. This specimen was PBMCs, taken after 24 months of ibrutinib treatment. The V call is TRBV19, the J call TRBJ1-5, with a weak D call TRBD1 (6 bases). The sequence derives from a human donor with chronic lymphocytic leukemia. The CDR3 protein is CASSPLTGGQPQHF. For the CDR3, the DNA is TGTGCCAGTAGCCCACTGACGGGGGGCCAGCCCCAGCATTTT.